The rows below give T cell receptor beta chains drawn from one sample of a study of T cells in localized non-small cell lung cancer. The data were produced by immunoSEQ multiplex PCR, yet TCRdb's version contains in-frame clones alone and is incomplete. The data show about 53,000 clones, 65% to 85% seen once. This sample comprised peripheral blood mononuclear cells, obtained before any cancer treatment. The receptors originated from a man aged 40 to 75 with stage III lung adenocarcinoma. Each CDR3 is given with its conserved first and last residue. The D gene is left open where the match is weak. Clone size is given for some rows only: seen once, a few or many times, or a class if the clone is expanded.

j_call d_call clone_size v_call cdr3_aa cdr3_nt
TRBJ2-1 TRBD2 NA TRBV7-3 CASRLHGTSGDNEQFF TGTGCCAGCAGGCTACACGGGACTAGCGGGGACAATGAGCAGTTCTTC
TRBJ1-3 NA NA TRBV7-3 CASSLGAISGNTIYF TGTGCCAGCAGCCTCGGGGCTATCTCTGGAAACACCATATATTTT
TRBJ2-2 NA NA TRBV5-6 CASSSLVPGELFF TGTGCCAGCAGCTCCTTAGTGCCCGGGGAGCTGTTTTTT
TRBJ2-7 TRBD2 NA TRBV5-6 CASSSPGLAASYEQYF TGTGCCAGCAGCTCACCGGGACTAGCGGCTTCCTACGAGCAGTACTTC
TRBJ2-4 NA NA TRBV9 CASSPAGGEGNIQYF TGTGCCAGCAGCCCGGCCGGGGGAGAGGGAAACATTCAGTACTTC
TRBJ1-1 NA NA TRBV6-5 CASSYLQNTEAFF TGTGCCAGCAGTTATTTACAGAACACTGAAGCTTTCTTT
TRBJ1-5 NA NA TRBV7-2 CASSYLDQPQHF TGTGCCAGCAGCTACCTAGATCAGCCCCAGCATTTT
TRBJ1-2 NA few TRBV5-6 CASSLGQGYTF TGTGCCAGCAGTTTAGGACAGGGCTACACCTTC
TRBJ2-5 TRBD2 NA TRBV7-2 CASSFAGLGVETQYF TGTGCCAGCAGCTTTGCTGGACTAGGGGTAGAGACCCAGTACTTC
TRBJ2-3 TRBD1 NA TRBV30 CAWRGTGEVTRITQYF TGTGCCTGGAGGGGAACAGGGGAAGTTACGCGGATTACGCAGTATTTT
TRBJ2-5 NA NA TRBV7-9 CASSSPRTRETQYF TGTGCCAGCAGCTCCCCCCGGACAAGGGAGACCCAGTACTTC
TRBJ1-5 NA NA TRBV19 CASTTVERVNQPQHF TGTGCCAGTACTACAGTCGAGAGGGTTAATCAGCCCCAGCATTTT
TRBJ1-2 NA NA TRBV2 CASIPDKVYGYTF TGTGCCAGCATCCCCGACAAGGTGTATGGCTACACCTTC
TRBJ2-1 NA few TRBV2 CASHRDFEQFF TGTGCCAGCCACCGGGACTTTGAGCAGTTCTTC
TRBJ2-1 NA NA TRBV6-1 CASSEGSSYNEQFF TGTGCCAGCAGTGAGGGGAGCTCCTACAATGAGCAGTTCTTC
TRBJ1-2 TRBD1 few TRBV6-1 CAGRMGQDNGYTF TGTGCCGGTAGAATGGGACAGGATAATGGCTACACCTTC
TRBJ2-5 NA NA TRBV5-6 CASSLITTRKYQETQYF TGTGCCAGCAGCTTGATTACGACTAGAAAGTACCAAGAGACCCAGTACTTC
TRBJ2-5 TRBD2 NA TRBV11-2 CASSTSGGQGETQYF TGTGCCAGCAGCACGTCGGGGGGGCAGGGGGAGACCCAGTACTTC
TRBJ2-7 NA NA TRBV7-6 CASSLSPGIEQYF TGTGCCAGCAGCTTATCGCCAGGGATCGAGCAGTACTTC
TRBJ2-5 NA few TRBV6-5 CASSREPVQETQYF TGTGCCAGCAGCCGGGAACCGGTACAAGAGACCCAGTACTTC
TRBJ2-3 NA NA TRBV5-1 CASSPQPGDTQYF TGCGCCAGCAGCCCTCAGCCCGGAGATACGCAGTATTTT
TRBJ1-1 NA NA TRBV6-5 CASSARTGDTEAFF TGTGCCAGCAGTGCCCGGACTGGAGACACTGAAGCTTTCTTT
TRBJ1-1 NA NA TRBV5-1 CASSTGMNTEAFF TGCGCCAGCAGCACCGGGATGAACACTGAAGCTTTCTTT
TRBJ2-7 NA NA TRBV18 CASSPPGEQYF TGTGCCAGCTCACCCCCTGGCGAGCAGTACTTC
TRBJ2-5 NA once TRBV2 CASSQIKETQYF TGTGCCAGCAGTCAAATCAAAGAGACCCAGTACTTC
TRBJ1-5 NA NA TRBV19 CASRTGYNQPQHF TGTGCCAGTCGAACAGGTTACAATCAGCCCCAGCATTTT
TRBJ1-2 NA NA TRBV5-1 CASSQIQSNYGYTF TGCGCCAGCAGCCAGATCCAGTCTAACTATGGCTACACCTTC
TRBJ2-3 TRBD2 NA TRBV7-2 CASSLPAGVSTDTQYF TGTGCCAGCAGCTTACCCGCGGGAGTAAGCACAGATACGCAGTATTTT
TRBJ2-1 NA NA TRBV18 CASSPQGTLMDEQFF TGTGCCAGCTCACCACAGGGGACCCTAATGGATGAGCAGTTCTTC
TRBJ1-1 NA NA TRBV5-1 CASSLAGREAFF TGCGCCAGCAGCTTGGCCGGCCGAGAAGCTTTCTTT
TRBJ2-7 NA few TRBV9 CASSPDWSYEQYF TGTGCCAGCAGTCCGGACTGGTCCTACGAGCAGTACTTC
TRBJ1-1 NA NA TRBV18 CASSHGQNTEAFF TGTGCCAGCTCACACGGACAGAACACTGAAGCTTTCTTT
TRBJ1-5 NA once TRBV19 CASSIANGDQPQHF TGTGCCAGTAGTATAGCCAACGGCGATCAGCCCCAGCATTTT
TRBJ2-6 TRBD1 NA TRBV5-1 CASRQQGSPSGANVLTF TGCGCCAGCAGACAACAGGGGTCCCCCTCTGGGGCCAACGTCCTGACTTTC
TRBJ2-1 TRBD1 NA TRBV4-3 CASSQGIGQGLYNEQFF TGCGCCAGCAGCCAAGGAATCGGACAGGGCCTTTACAATGAGCAGTTCTTC
TRBJ2-7 TRBD2 NA TRBV19 CASSQGLVYEQYF TGTGCCAGTAGTCAGGGACTAGTTTACGAGCAGTACTTC
TRBJ1-5 NA NA TRBV30 CAWSESNQPQHF TGTGCCTGGAGTGAGAGCAATCAGCCCCAGCATTTT
TRBJ2-3 TRBD2 NA TRBV6-5 CASRLAGGRDTQYF TGTGCCAGCAGATTAGCGGGGGGAAGGGATACGCAGTATTTT
TRBJ2-7 NA few TRBV19 CASSPRDRTYEQYF TGTGCCAGTAGTCCAAGGGACCGCACCTACGAGCAGTACTTC
TRBJ2-1 TRBD1 NA TRBV19 CASSIHLDRVAYNEQFF TGTGCCAGTAGTATCCACCTGGACAGGGTAGCCTACAATGAGCAGTTCTTC
TRBJ2-7 NA once TRBV19 CASGDSQTYEQYF TGTGCCAGTGGCGATAGCCAAACCTACGAGCAGTACTTC
TRBJ1-1 NA NA TRBV7-9 CASSLDRNTEAFF TGTGCCAGCAGCTTAGACAGGAACACTGAAGCTTTCTTT
TRBJ2-1 NA NA TRBV7-5 CVRSHGHAITDNEQFF TGTGTCAGAAGCCACGGACACGCTATCACAGACAATGAGCAGTTCTTC
TRBJ2-7 TRBD1 NA TRBV4-3 CASSQGTGGSYEQYF TGCGCCAGCAGCCAAGGGACAGGGGGGTCCTACGAGCAGTACTTC
TRBJ1-2 NA few TRBV11-2 CASSQHQGVAGYTF TGTGCCAGCAGCCAGCACCAGGGAGTAGCGGGCTACACCTTC
TRBJ1-1 TRBD1 NA TRBV5-1 CASSLVSGGNTEAFF TGCGCCAGCAGCTTGGTATCAGGGGGGAATACTGAAGCTTTCTTT
TRBJ1-5 TRBD1 NA TRBV4-3 CASSQRYRGAGINQPQHF TGCGCCAGCAGCCAGAGGTACAGGGGCGCTGGTATTAATCAGCCCCAGCATTTT
TRBJ2-7 TRBD1 NA TRBV7-9 CASSRDSLLGEQYF TGTGCCTCCAGCCGGGACAGTTTGTTAGGCGAGCAGTACTTC
TRBJ1-2 NA few TRBV4-2 CASSQEMTGHYGYTF TGTGCCAGCAGCCAAGAGATGACAGGTCACTATGGCTACACCTTC
TRBJ1-6 NA few TRBV19 CASVSGTTNNSPLHF TGTGCCAGTGTTTCCGGGACAACCAATAATTCACCCCTCCACTTT
TRBJ2-7 NA few TRBV9 CASSVEPQGVYEQYF TGTGCCAGCAGCGTAGAGCCGCAGGGTGTGTACGAGCAGTACTTC
TRBJ2-5 NA NA TRBV5-1 CASSQQRYQETQYF TGCGCCAGCAGCCAGCAACGGTACCAAGAGACCCAGTACTTC
TRBJ1-6 NA NA TRBV27 CASGRWDNSPLHF TGTGCCAGCGGAAGATGGGATAATTCACCCCTCCACTTT
TRBJ2-5 TRBD2 NA TRBV5-1 CASSLVAGGQETQYF TGCGCCAGCAGCTTGGTCGCGGGGGGACAAGAGACCCAGTACTTC
TRBJ2-2 NA NA TRBV13 CASSLGVPTGELFF TGTGCCAGCAGCTTAGGGGTACCCACCGGGGAGCTGTTTTTT
TRBJ2-7 NA NA TRBV6-6 CASLAGDRYEQYF TGTGCCAGCTTGGCAGGGGATAGATACGAGCAGTACTTC